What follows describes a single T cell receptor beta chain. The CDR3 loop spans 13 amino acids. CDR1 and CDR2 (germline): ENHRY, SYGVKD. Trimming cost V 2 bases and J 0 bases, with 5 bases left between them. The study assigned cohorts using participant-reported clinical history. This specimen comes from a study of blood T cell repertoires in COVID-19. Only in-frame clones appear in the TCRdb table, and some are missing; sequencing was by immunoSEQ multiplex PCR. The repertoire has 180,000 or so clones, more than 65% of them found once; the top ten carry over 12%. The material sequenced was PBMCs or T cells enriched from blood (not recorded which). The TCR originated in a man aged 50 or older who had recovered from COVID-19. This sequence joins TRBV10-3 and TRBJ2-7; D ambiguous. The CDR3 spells CAISEMSSYEQYF. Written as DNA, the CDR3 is TGTGCCATCAGTGAGATGAGCTCCTACGAGCAGTACTTC.